Described below is a single TCR beta chain sequence and its context. What it binds is not known. These data belong to a study of T cells in Graves' hyperthyroidism and ophthalmopathy. Whole-study findings and limits: Stable hyperthyroidism and ophthalmopathy were separated using 13 V-J signatures.

TCR beta CDR3 regions were amplified from RNA. Using the HTBI primer set, a first-round RT-PCR was run on the TCR CDR3. MiXCR, run by TCRdb on the multiplex PCR reads, gives a single entry per CDR3 protein. The sample yields about 530,000 distinct CDR3 sequences, about a sixth seen once. The CDR3 covers 12 residues. V shed 1 base and J shed 7 bases, with 5 bases lying between them. Germline loops: CDR1 LNHDA, CDR2 SQIVND (reference sequence). The rearrangement uses TRBV19 and TRBJ1-5; D is undetermined. This sequence was found in a woman aged 18-35 years with Graves' ophthalmopathy. Sequenced input: blood. CDR3 coding DNA: TGTGCCAGTAGTATAGGGTGGCAGCCCCAGCATTTT. It yields the protein CASSIGWQPQHF. The whole variable domain, remainder taken from reference TRBV19 and TRBJ1-5, is DGGITQSPKYLFRKEGQNVTLSCEQNLNHDAMYWYRQDPGQGLRLIYYSQIVNDFQKGDIAEGYSVSREKKESFPLTVTSAQKNPTAFYLCASSIGWQPQHFGDGTRLSIL.